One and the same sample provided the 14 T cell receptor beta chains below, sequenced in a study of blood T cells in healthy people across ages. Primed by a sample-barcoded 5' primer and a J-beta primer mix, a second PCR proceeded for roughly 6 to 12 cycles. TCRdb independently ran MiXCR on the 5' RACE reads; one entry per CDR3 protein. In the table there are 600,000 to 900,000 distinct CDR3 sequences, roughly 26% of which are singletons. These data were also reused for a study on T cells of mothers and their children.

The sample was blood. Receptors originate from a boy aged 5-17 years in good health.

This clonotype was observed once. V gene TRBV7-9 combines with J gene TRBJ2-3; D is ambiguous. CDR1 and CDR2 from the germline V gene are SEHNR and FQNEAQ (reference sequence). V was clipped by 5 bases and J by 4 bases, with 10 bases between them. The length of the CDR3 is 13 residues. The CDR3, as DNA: TGTGCCAGCAGCAAAGCCCCTGCAGATACGCAGTATTTT. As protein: CASSKAPADTQYF.

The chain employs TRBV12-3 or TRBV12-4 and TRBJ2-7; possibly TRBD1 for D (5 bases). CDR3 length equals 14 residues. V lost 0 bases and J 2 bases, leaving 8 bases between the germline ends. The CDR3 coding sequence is TGTGCCAGCAGTTTAGCGCGCAGGGCCTACGAGCAGTACTTC. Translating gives CASSLARRAYEQYF.

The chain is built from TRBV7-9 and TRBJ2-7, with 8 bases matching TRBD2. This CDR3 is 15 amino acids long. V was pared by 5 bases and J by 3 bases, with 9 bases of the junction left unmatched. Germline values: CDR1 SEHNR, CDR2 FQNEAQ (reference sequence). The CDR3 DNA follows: TGTGCCAGCAGCCTTCCACCGAGCGGGGGCTACGAGCAGTACTTC. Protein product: CASSLPPSGGYEQYF.

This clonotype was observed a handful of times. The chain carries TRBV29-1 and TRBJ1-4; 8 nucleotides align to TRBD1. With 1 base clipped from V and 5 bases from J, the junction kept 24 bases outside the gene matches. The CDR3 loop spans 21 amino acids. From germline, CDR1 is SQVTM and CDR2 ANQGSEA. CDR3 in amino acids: CSVEATQSNRDRWGRNEKLFF. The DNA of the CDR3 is TGCAGCGTTGAAGCGACCCAAAGCAACCGGGACAGGTGGGGGAGAAATGAAAAACTGTTTTTT.

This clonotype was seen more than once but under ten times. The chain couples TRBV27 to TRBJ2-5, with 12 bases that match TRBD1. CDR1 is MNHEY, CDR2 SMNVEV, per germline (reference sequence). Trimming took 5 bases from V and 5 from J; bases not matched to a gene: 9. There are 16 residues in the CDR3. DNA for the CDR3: TGTGCCAGCAGTCTCCGTGGGGACAGGGGGCTTGAGACCCAGTACTTC. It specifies CASSLRGDRGLETQYF.

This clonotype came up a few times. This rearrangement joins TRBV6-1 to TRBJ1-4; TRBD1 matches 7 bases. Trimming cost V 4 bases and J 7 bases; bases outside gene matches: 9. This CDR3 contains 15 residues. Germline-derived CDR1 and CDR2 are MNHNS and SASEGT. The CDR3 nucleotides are TGTGCCAGCAGTGTGTTGGACAGGACCAGTGAAAAACTGTTTTTT. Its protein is CASSVLDRTSEKLFF.

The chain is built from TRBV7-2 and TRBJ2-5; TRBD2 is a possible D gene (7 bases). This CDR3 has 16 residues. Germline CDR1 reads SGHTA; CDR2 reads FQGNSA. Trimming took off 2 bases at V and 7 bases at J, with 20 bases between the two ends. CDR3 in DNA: TGTGCCAGCAGCTTAAAAAGATGGGGGGGCGTCGGGACCCAGTACTTC. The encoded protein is CASSLKRWGGVGTQYF.

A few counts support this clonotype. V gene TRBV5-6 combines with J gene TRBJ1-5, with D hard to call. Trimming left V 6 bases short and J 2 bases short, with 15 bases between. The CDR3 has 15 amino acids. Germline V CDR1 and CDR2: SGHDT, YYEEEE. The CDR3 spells CASKSFGVGNQPQHF. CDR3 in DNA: TGTGCCAGCAAGTCTTTTGGGGTGGGCAATCAGCCCCAGCATTTT.

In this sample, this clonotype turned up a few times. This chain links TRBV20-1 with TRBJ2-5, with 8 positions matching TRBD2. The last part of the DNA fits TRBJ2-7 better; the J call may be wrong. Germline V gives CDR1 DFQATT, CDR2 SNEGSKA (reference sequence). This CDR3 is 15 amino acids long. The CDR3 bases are TGCAGTGCTAGAGATTTCGGGAGGGATGGGTACGAGCAGTACTTC. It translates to CSARDFGRDGYEQYF.

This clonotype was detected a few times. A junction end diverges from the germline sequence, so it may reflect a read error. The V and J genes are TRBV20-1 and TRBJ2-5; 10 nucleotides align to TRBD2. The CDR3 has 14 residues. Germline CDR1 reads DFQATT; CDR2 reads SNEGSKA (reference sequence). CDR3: CRASLVAGGETQYF. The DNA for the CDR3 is TGCAGGGCTAGTCTAGTAGCGGGGGGAGAGACCCAGTACTTC.

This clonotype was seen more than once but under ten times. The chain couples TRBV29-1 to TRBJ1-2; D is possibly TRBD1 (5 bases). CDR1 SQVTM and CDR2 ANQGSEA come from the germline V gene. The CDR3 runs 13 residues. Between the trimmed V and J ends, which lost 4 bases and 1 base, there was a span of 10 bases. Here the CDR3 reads CSVGGGINYGYTF. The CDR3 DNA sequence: TGCAGCGTTGGCGGGGGAATTAACTATGGCTACACCTTC.

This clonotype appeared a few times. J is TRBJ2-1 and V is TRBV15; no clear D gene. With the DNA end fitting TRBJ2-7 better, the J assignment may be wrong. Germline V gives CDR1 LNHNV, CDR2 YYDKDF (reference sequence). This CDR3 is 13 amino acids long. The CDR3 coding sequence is TGTGCCACCAGCAGGGACGACGCCTACGAGCAGTACTTC. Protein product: CATSRDDAYEQYF.

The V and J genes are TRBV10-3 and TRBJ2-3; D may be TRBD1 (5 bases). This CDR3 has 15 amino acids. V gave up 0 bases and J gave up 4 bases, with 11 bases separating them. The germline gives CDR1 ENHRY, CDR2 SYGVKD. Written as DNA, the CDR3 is TGTGCCATCAGTGAGTCTAACAGGCCATCAGATACGCAGTATTTT. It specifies CAISESNRPSDTQYF.

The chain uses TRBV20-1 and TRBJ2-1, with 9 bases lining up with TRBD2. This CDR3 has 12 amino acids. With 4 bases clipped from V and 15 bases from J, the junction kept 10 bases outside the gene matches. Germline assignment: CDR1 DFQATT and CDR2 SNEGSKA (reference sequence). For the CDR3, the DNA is TGCAGTGCTAAATCTAGCGGGAATCAACTGTTCTTC. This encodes CSAKSSGNQLFF.